This entry lists 17 T cell receptor beta chains sequenced from one sample in a study of blood T cell repertoires in COVID-19. Sequencing used immunoSEQ multiplex PCR; TCRdb keeps in-frame clones, though not all of them. This sample has a few hundred thousand clones; more than 75% occur once, and the top ten carry 4% to 4.5%. The material sequenced was peripheral blood. The receptors were gathered from a man aged 50 to 59 with acute or convalescent COVID-19.

J is TRBJ1-5 and V is TRBV6-1; TRBD1 matches 10 bases. Losses at the gene ends were 4 bases for V and 6 bases for J; bases not matched to a gene: 9. The CDR3 length is 16 residues. Per the germline V gene, CDR1 is MNHNS and CDR2 is SASEGT. DNA of the CDR3: TGTGCCAGCAGTGGGACAGGGGGTCTCAATAGTCAGCCCCAGCATTTT. Protein sequence: CASSGTGGLNSQPQHF.

The chain recombines TRBV6-1 with TRBJ1-3, with no clear D. V was clipped by 3 bases and J by 0 bases, with 3 bases between them. CDR1 is MNHNS and CDR2 is SASEGT in the germline V gene. This CDR3 comprises 13 residues. In nucleotides, the CDR3 is TGTGCCAGCAGTGAGGCCTCTGGAAACACCATATATTTT. This translates into CASSEASGNTIYF.

The chain couples TRBV7-7 to TRBJ1-1, with a possible D match to TRBD1 (6 bases). Germline V gene data show CDR1 as SSHAT and CDR2 as FNYEAQ (reference sequence). V was cut by 5 bases and J by 11 bases, with 18 bases left in between. The CDR3 is made up of 13 amino acids. The CDR3 sequence: CASSPREGEQAFF. CDR3 coding DNA: TGTGCCAGCAGCCCCCGAGAGGGGGAGCAGGCTTTCTTT. The entire variable domain, with the rest obtained from reference TRBV7-7 and TRBJ1-1, is as follows: GAGVSQSPRYKVTKRGQDVTLRCDPISSHATLYWYQQALGQGPEFLTYFNYEAQPDKSGLPSDRFSAERPEGSISTLTIQRTEQRDSAMYRCASSPREGEQAFFGQGTRLTVV.

This chain joins TRBV2 and TRBJ1-4; TRBD1 agrees at 8 bases. Germline V gives CDR1 SNHLY, CDR2 FYNNEI. V lost 6 bases and J lost 5; bases outside the gene matches: 8. The CDR3 spans 15 residues. CDR3: CASSDRTGRNEKLFF. The CDR3 bases are TGTGCCAGCAGCGATCGGACAGGGCGAAATGAAAAACTGTTTTTT.

This chain connects TRBV13 to TRBJ2-7; no clear D. The CDR3 length is 14 residues. Germline loops: CDR1 PRHDT, CDR2 FYEKMQ (reference sequence). V dropped 0 bases and J dropped 1 base, with 7 bases sitting between them. CDR3 DNA: TGTGCCAGCAGCTTAGGACAGCCATCCTACGAGCAGTACTTC. It encodes CASSLGQPSYEQYF.

The count of this clone is one. V is TRBV6-2 or TRBV6-3 and J is TRBJ1-2, with 8 positions matching TRBD1. Germline V gene data show CDR1 as MNHEY and CDR2 as SVGEGT. The ends lost 2 bases at V and 7 bases at J; junction bases unmatched: 9. The CDR3 covers 15 residues. The CDR3 loop is CASSYQTQGATGYTF. As DNA, the CDR3 is TGTGCCAGCAGTTACCAGACCCAGGGGGCAACTGGCTACACCTTC.

The chain joins TRBV18 to TRBJ2-2; 10 bases are shared with TRBD1. The CDR3 sequence is 15 residues long. V lost 5 bases and J lost 5; bases outside the gene matches: 5. Per germline, CDR1 KGHSH and CDR2 LQKENI. The CDR3 bases are TGTGCCAGCTCAGACAGGGGGCGAGTGACCGGGGAGCTGTTTTTT. It specifies CASSDRGRVTGELFF.

This chain links TRBV12-3 or TRBV12-4 with TRBJ1-2; D is perhaps TRBD1 (6 bases). The CDR3 consists of 13 residues. Trimming left V 3 bases short and J 7 bases short, with 12 bases between. The CDR3 here is CASSFGGNRGYTF. DNA for the CDR3: TGTGCCAGCAGTTTTGGGGGCAACCGTGGCTACACCTTC.

This clone turned up a few times. The rearrangement joins TRBV7-9 to TRBJ1-6; 9 bases agree with TRBD1. The V gene's germline CDR1 is SEHNR and CDR2 FQNEAQ (reference sequence). Losses at the gene ends were 5 bases for V and 6 bases for J; bases not matched to a gene: 5. CDR3 size: 15 residues. The CDR3 here is CASSPSGQGNSPLHF. Here the CDR3 DNA reads TGTGCCAGCAGCCCCTCGGGACAGGGTAATTCACCCCTCCACTTT.

This sequence joins TRBV14 and TRBJ2-1; D is undetermined. The germline V gene has CDR1 SGHDN and CDR2 FVKESK. The CDR3 has 17 residues. V was clipped by 0 bases and J by 2 bases, with 14 bases between them. The CDR3 protein is CASSQDLRTIAYNEQFF. The CDR3 DNA is TGTGCCAGCAGCCAAGATCTCCGCACGATAGCCTACAATGAGCAGTTCTTC.

This clone has a single count. This chain links TRBV4-1 with TRBJ2-1; TRBD2 aligns across 11 bases. J gave up 5 bases and V 4 bases, and 4 bases lay outside the gene matches. Germline-derived CDR1 and CDR2 are MGHRA and YSYEKL. This CDR3 is 15 amino acids long. The CDR3 loop is CASSLTTSGNNEQFF. The CDR3 DNA is TGCGCCAGCAGCCTCACGACTAGCGGGAACAATGAGCAGTTCTTC.

This CDR3 reads CASSTQPTYNSPLHF. The CDR3, as DNA: TGTGCCAGCTCGACACAACCAACCTATAATTCACCCCTCCACTTT. The rearrangement joins TRBV14 to TRBJ1-6; no clear D. The CDR3 totals 15 residues. Germline assignment: CDR1 SGHDN and CDR2 FVKESK. V dropped 8 bases and J dropped 2 bases, with 13 bases sitting between them.

A few counts support this clone. The chain joins TRBV9 to TRBJ2-2; D gene unclear. Trimming pared 3 bases from V and 8 bases from J, leaving 17 bases between. The CDR3 has 15 amino acids. Germline CDR1 is SGDLS and CDR2 is YYNGEE. CDR3 nucleotides: TGTGCCAGCAGCGAGGCGGCGTCGCTTTCGGGGGAGCTGTTTTTT. Encoded protein: CASSEAASLSGELFF.

The chain links TRBV20-1 to TRBJ1-2; D may be TRBD1 (6 bases). The V end lost 6 bases, the J end lost 4 bases, and 18 bases lay between the germline ends. Per the germline V gene, CDR1 is DFQATT and CDR2 is SNEGSKA (reference sequence). This CDR3 has 14 amino acids. The CDR3 nucleotides read TGCAGTGCCAGTTATACAGGGTTTGCCTATGGCTACACCTTC. Translation: CSASYTGFAYGYTF.

The rearrangement links TRBV19 to TRBJ1-6, with 9 nucleotides matching TRBD1. The CDR3 sequence is 14 residues long. V was clipped by 11 bases and J by 3 bases; unmatched bases: 5. The germline CDR1 and CDR2 sequences are LNHDA and SQIVND (reference sequence). CDR3 loop: CAATGQGYNSPLHF. As DNA, the CDR3 is TGTGCCGCCACGGGACAGGGCTATAATTCACCCCTCCACTTT.

This clone was seen a single time. J is TRBJ1-1 and V is TRBV5-8; 11 bases are shared with TRBD1. The CDR3 extends over 15 amino acids. CDR1 and CDR2 from the germline V gene are SGHTS and YDEGEE. The trim removed 4 bases at V and 4 bases at J, leaving 6 bases unmatched. This CDR3 reads CASSPPGTGGTEAFF. CDR3 nucleotide sequence: TGTGCCAGCAGCCCTCCCGGGACAGGGGGCACTGAAGCTTTCTTT.

The chain links TRBV5-1 to TRBJ2-5; 10 nucleotides line up with TRBD2. V was clipped by 0 bases and J by 1 base; unmatched bases: 3. This CDR3 is built from 16 residues. From germline, CDR1 is SGHRS and CDR2 YFSETQ. The CDR3 coding sequence is TGCGCCAGCAGCTTGGGGACTAGCGGATTCCAAGAGACCCAGTACTTC. The encoded protein is CASSLGTSGFQETQYF.